Below are 9 T cell receptor beta chains sequenced from a single sample in a study of post-analysis software for immune sequencing data. Whole-study results and caveats: In patients, four to six TRBV segments were more frequent than in controls, with TRBV5-6, TRBV5-1 and TRBV20-1 among them.

Their target antigens are unknown. Included in the TCR beta cDNA libraries were unique molecular identifiers. TCRdb fed the PCR reads into MiXCR, producing one record per CDR3 protein. The repertoire holds about 770,000 distinct CDR3 sequences, with around 46% as singletons. Sequencing used blood. All receptors come from a girl under 18 with multiple sclerosis.

This clonotype was seen once. This chain links TRBV20-1 with TRBJ2-5; 7 bases fit TRBD1. The J call may be wrong; the DNA end is better matched by TRBJ2-7. The CDR3 spans 14 residues. CDR1 DFQATT and CDR2 SNEGSKA come from the germline V gene (reference sequence). The CDR3 DNA reads TGCAGTGCTGGGGCCGGGGACAGACTCTACGAGCAGTACTTC. This translates into CSAGAGDRLYEQYF.

The J gene is TRBJ1-1, the V gene TRBV6-6; D gene uncertain. V dropped 2 bases and J dropped 6 bases, with 13 bases sitting between them. The germline V gene encodes CDR1 MNHNY and CDR2 SVGAGI (reference sequence). The CDR3 is made up of 14 amino acids. The DNA for the CDR3 is TGTGCCAGCAGTTACGATTTCGGGGTCTCTGAAGCTTTCTTT. Translated, it gives CASSYDFGVSEAFF.

This chain uses TRBV27 with TRBJ1-2; 11 nucleotides agree with TRBD1. J gave up 3 bases and V 5 bases, and 5 bases lay outside the gene matches. Germline V gene data show CDR1 as MNHEY and CDR2 as SMNVEV (reference sequence). This CDR3 has 15 residues. This CDR3 reads CASSTRTGGDYGYTF. The CDR3 DNA is TGTGCCAGCAGTACCAGGACAGGGGGCGACTATGGCTACACCTTC.

The chain uses TRBV12-3 or TRBV12-4 and TRBJ1-5, with 7 positions matching TRBD1. CDR3 length: 16 residues. J was trimmed by 4 bases and V by 6 bases; bases with no gene match: 12. The CDR3 nucleotides read TGTGCCAGCAGGAACTCGGACAGGAGTGGAAATCAGCCCCAGCATTTT. Protein sequence: CASRNSDRSGNQPQHF.

This clonotype was picked up a small number of times. This chain links TRBV10-3 with TRBJ2-1, with D perhaps matching TRBD1 (5 bases). This CDR3 is built from 14 residues. Germline loops: CDR1 ENHRY, CDR2 SYGVKD. V lost 10 bases and J lost 7, with 20 bases in between. CDR3 amino acids: CATSQTVPANEQFF. The CDR3 DNA reads TGTGCCACCTCCCAGACAGTCCCTGCTAATGAGCAGTTCTTC.

The chain combines TRBV10-3 with TRBJ2-3, with D perhaps matching TRBD2 (5 bases). With 6 bases removed from V and 2 bases from J, the gap between germline ends came to 12 bases. Per the germline V gene, CDR1 is ENHRY and CDR2 is SYGVKD. This CDR3 is 14 amino acids long. The CDR3 nucleotides read TGTGCCATCAGCCCCGGAGGAACCACAGATACGCAGTATTTT. Translating gives CAISPGGTTDTQYF.

The chain combines TRBV12-3 or TRBV12-4 with TRBJ1-4; D is uncertain. There are 15 residues in the CDR3. V was clipped by 3 bases and J by 3 bases, with 11 bases between them. The CDR3 DNA follows: TGTGCCAGCAGTTTTTTAACAGACGCTAATGAAAAACTGTTTTTT. The encoded protein is CASSFLTDANEKLFF.

This clonotype was counted only a few times. The rearrangement links TRBV20-1 to TRBJ2-7; maybe TRBD1 (6 bases). Per the germline V gene, CDR1 is DFQATT and CDR2 is SNEGSKA (reference sequence). Trimming shortened V by 2 bases and J by 5 bases, and 10 bases separated the two germline ends. The CDR3 length is 12 residues. The CDR3 loop reads CSARLQGDEQYF. The CDR3, as DNA: TGCAGTGCTAGACTACAGGGTGACGAGCAGTACTTC.

The table lists this clonotype with a few counts. The chain employs TRBV7-2 and TRBJ2-5, with TRBD2 identical over 10 bases. Germline V gives CDR1 SGHTA, CDR2 FQGNSA. CDR3 length: 15 residues. The trim removed 3 bases at V and 1 base at J, leaving 2 bases unmatched. CDR3 coding DNA: TGTGCCAGCAGCTTTGCTAGCGGGAGCCAAGAGACCCAGTACTTC. This translates into CASSFASGSQETQYF.